This T cell receptor beta chain was profiled in a study of blood T cell repertoires in COVID-19. At the level of the study: Acute and convalescent COVID-19 samples came from the United States, Italy and Spain.

CDR1 is SGHAT, CDR2 FQNNGV, per germline. Trimming shortened V by 0 bases and J by 5 bases, and 8 bases separated the two germline ends. The CDR3 has 13 residues. This clone has only a few counts. In the original analysis: Nucleated cell counts were estimated from reference gene primer amplification. The assay was immunoSEQ multiplex PCR, and TCRdb's table has in-frame clones only and misses some. The V and J calls and clone size were taken over from that table, and D and trimming were inferred from the DNA. The table has under 200,000 clones, 80% to 85% seen once; the top ten hold approximately 2.6%.

This clonotype was sampled from a human donor with acute or convalescent COVID-19. The donor label of this sample is uncertain. Sequencing was performed on peripheral blood. The chain carries TRBV11-2 and TRBJ2-7, with D uncertain. The CDR3 here is CASSLERVNEQYF. The CDR3 bases are TGTGCCAGCAGCTTAGAAAGAGTCAACGAGCAGTACTTC.